This TCR beta chain was captured by sequencing in a study of immune characterization of retroperitoneal liposarcoma. As regards this clonotype: At one end the junction does not follow the germline gene, possibly because of a read error.

TCRdb redid the calling of the PCR reads with MiXCR, one entry per CDR3 protein. The sample includes around 20,000 distinct CDR3 sequences, under 45% seen only once; the top ten take 6% to 7.5%. The CDR3 runs to 13 residues. Sequencing was done on a sample of blood. The genes are TRBV12-3 or TRBV12-4 and TRBJ1-6; possible D gene TRBD1, 6 bases. The TCR sequence derives from a male donor with retroperitoneal liposarcoma. As DNA, the CDR3 is TGTGCCAGCAGTTTAGGGGGGCAATCCCCCCTCCATTTT. This codes for CASSLGGQSPLHF.